The present entry profiles one T cell receptor (beta chain) with its context. Its antigen is unidentified. This sample stems from a study of cytomegalovirus exposure and HLA in healthy donors. Findings and limits, study-wide: For most subjects, TCR beta sequences were reported to predict HLA-A and HLA-B alleles with accuracy.

PCR amplification relied on 60 Vbeta primers (plus 13 Jbeta primers). Here immunoSEQ multiplex PCR was the method, and the copy in TCRdb shows in-frame clones only, minus some. The sample holds more than 100,000 clones, about 80% seen once. Germline V gene sequence: CDR1 SGHTA, CDR2 FQGNSA. The CDR3 loop spans 15 amino acids. V dropped 0 bases and J dropped 4; count of bases not matched to a gene: 5. The V and J genes are TRBV7-2 and TRBJ2-7; 8 bases map to TRBD2. This sequence originates from a man in his sixties in good health and CMV-seropositive. Sequencing used PBMCs. This CDR3 is CASSLASTSGYEQYF. In DNA form, the CDR3 reads TGTGCCAGCAGCTTAGCGAGTACTAGCGGTTACGAGCAGTACTTC.